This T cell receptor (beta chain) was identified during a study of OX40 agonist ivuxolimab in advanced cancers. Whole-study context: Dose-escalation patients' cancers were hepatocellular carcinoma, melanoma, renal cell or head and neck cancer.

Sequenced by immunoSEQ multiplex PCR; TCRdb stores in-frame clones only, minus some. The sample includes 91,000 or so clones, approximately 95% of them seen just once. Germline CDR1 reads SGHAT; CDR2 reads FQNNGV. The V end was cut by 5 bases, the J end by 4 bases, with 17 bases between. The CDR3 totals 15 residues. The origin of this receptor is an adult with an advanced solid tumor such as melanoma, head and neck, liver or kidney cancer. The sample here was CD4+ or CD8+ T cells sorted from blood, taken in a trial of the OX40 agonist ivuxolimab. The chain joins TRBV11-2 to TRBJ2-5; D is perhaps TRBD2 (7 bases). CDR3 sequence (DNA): TGTGCCAGCAGCCTCCACGGGGGGCAAATAGAGACCCAGTACTTC. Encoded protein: CASSLHGGQIETQYF.